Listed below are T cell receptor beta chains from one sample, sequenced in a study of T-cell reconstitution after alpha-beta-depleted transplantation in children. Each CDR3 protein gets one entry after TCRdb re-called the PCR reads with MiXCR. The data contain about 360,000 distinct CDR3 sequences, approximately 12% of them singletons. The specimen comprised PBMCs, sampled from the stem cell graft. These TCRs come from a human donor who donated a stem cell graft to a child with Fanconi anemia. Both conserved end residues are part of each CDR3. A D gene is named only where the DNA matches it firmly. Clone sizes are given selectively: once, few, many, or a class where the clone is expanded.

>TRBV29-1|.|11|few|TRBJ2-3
TGCGGGGGTTCTAGCACAGATACGCAGTATTTT
CGGSSTDTQYF
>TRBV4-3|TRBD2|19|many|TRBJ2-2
TGCGCCAGCAGCCAAGTCGTACTAGCGGGGGCCTCTAGACCCGGGGAGCTGTTTTTT
CASSQVVLAGASRPGELFF
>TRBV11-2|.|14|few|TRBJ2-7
TGTGCCAGCAGCTCCACGGTTGGGTCCTACGAGCAGTACTTC
CASSSTVGSYEQYF
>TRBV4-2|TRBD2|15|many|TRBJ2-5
TGTGCCAGCAGCCAAGATATGCTAGCGGCTTCAACCCAGTACTTC
CASSQDMLAASTQYF
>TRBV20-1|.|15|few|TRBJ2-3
TGCAGTGCTAGCGGGGGGCCCTCTAGCACAGATACGCAGTATTTT
CSASGGPSSTDTQYF
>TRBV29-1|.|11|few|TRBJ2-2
TGCAGCGTCGGGCGCGCCGGGGAGCTGTTTTTT
CSVGRAGELFF
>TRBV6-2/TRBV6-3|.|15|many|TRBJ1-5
TGTGCCAGCAGTTACGGGATCGGAGGATATCAGCCCCAGCATTTT
CASSYGIGGYQPQHF
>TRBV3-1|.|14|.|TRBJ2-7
TGTGCCAGCAGCCCCCCGGGACAGCGGGGAGAGCAGTACTTC
CASSPPGQRGEQYF
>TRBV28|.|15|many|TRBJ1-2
TGTGCCAGCAGTTTAGTGGGGGTTTACGGCTATGGCTACACCTTC
CASSLVGVYGYGYTF
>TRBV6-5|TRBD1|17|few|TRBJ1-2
TGTGCCAGCAGTTACTCCGTACCCAGGGGGCTAAACTATGGCTACACCTTC
CASSYSVPRGLNYGYTF
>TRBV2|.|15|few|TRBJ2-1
TGTGCCAGCACTGGGCGCCCGGGGCCCTACAATGAGCAGTTCTTC
CASTGRPGPYNEQFF